This TCR beta chain emerged from a study of response to subunit inactivated influenza vaccine. Findings of the study overall: The authors suggested that few new T cells are recruited per seasonal influenza vaccination.

Using its own MiXCR run on the RT-PCR reads, TCRdb lists one record per CDR3 protein. This table holds approximately 230,000 distinct CDR3 sequences, 12% found once. About this clonotype itself: The antigen is unknown.

Germline CDR1 is MNHEY and CDR2 is SVGAGI. Trimming left V 2 bases short and J 2 bases short, with 6 bases between. This CDR3 spans 13 amino acids. The receptor's source is a man aged 50 to 59 who received an inactivated influenza vaccine. The material sequenced was non-naive T cells sorted from PBMCs, taken 14 to 15 days before vaccination. The chain has TRBV6-5 and TRBJ1-1; D is uncertain. The CDR3 DNA is TGTGCCAGCAGTTACGGACCAAACACTGAAGCTTTCTTT. It specifies CASSYGPNTEAFF.